What follows describes a single TCR beta chain. Its antigen is unidentified. The junction had 4 bases not matched to a gene; V was cut back by 2 bases and J by 2 bases. The CDR3 loop spans 15 amino acids. CDR1 is MNHEY and CDR2 is SVGAGI in the germline V gene. It was with 60 Vbeta and 13 Jbeta primers that the PCR ran. The data were produced by immunoSEQ multiplex PCR, yet TCRdb's version contains in-frame clones alone and is incomplete. The sample contains about 100,000 clones, approximately 80% of which appear only once. The data derive from a study of cytomegalovirus exposure and HLA in healthy donors. Study results and limitations: A missense DCLRE1C variant was associated with V- and J-gene trimming of TCR beta chains in a later analysis, and an independent cohort replicated the association. Presence/absence results assume similar sequencing depth per donor, which may not hold. In an earlier analysis, most TCR beta V segments were productive about 90% or about 30% of the time.

This chain uses TRBV6-5 with TRBJ2-3; TRBD1 matches 7 bases. The origin of this receptor is a male donor in good health and CMV-seronegative. The sample was PBMCs. The CDR3 loop reads CASSYRDRFTDTQYF. Here the CDR3 DNA reads TGTGCCAGCAGTTACCGGGACAGATTCACAGATACGCAGTATTTT.